The 30 T cell receptor beta chains reported below all come from one sample, sequenced in a study of T-cell reconstitution after alpha-beta-depleted transplantation in children. This sample's TCRbeta library carried unique molecular identifier barcodes. MiXCR, applied by TCRdb to the PCR reads, yields one record per CDR3 protein. The sample carries 120,000 to 150,000 distinct CDR3 sequences, around 8.8% recorded once. Source: PBMCs, mostly from graft donor cells, taken 180 days after TCRalphabeta/CD19-depleted stem cell transplant. Receptors were obtained from a female patient between 2 and 15 years old who had a stem cell transplant for congenital amegakaryocytic thrombocytopenia, so the T cells may come from the graft donor.

The rearrangement uses TRBV4-2 and TRBJ1-5; the D gene is possibly TRBD1 (6 bases). V lost 4 bases and J 0 bases, leaving 13 bases between the germline ends. The CDR3 is made up of 16 amino acids. CDR1 LGHNA and CDR2 YNFKEQ come from the germline V gene. The chain's CDR3 is CASSPTGSCSNQPQHF. In nucleotides, the CDR3 is TGTGCCAGCAGCCCGACAGGCTCCTGTAGCAATCAGCCCCAGCATTTT.

The chain combines TRBV5-4 with TRBJ2-7, with TRBD2 matching 13 bases. Germline V gives CDR1 SGHNT, CDR2 YYREEE (reference sequence). V shed 1 base, J shed 0 bases, and the junction held 7 bases outside the gene matches. CDR3 length: 18 residues. The CDR3 nucleotides read TGTGCCAGCAGCTTGCCGACTAGCGGGGGGCGGAGCTCCTACGAGCAGTACTTC. Translating it yields CASSLPTSGGRSSYEQYF.

This clonotype has a count of ten or more. The chain links TRBV5-5 to TRBJ2-2, with 8 bases aligning to TRBD2. Germline V gene data show CDR1 as SGHKS and CDR2 as YYEKEE (reference sequence). Trimming took 2 bases from V and 0 from J; bases not matched to a gene: 3. The CDR3 consists of 16 residues. The CDR3 DNA sequence: TGTGCCAGCAGCTTCGTAGCGGGGTCGAACACCGGGGAGCTGTTTTTT. Amino acid sequence: CASSFVAGSNTGELFF.

This clonotype has at least ten counts. V and J are TRBV12-3 or TRBV12-4 and TRBJ2-2; TRBD1 matches at 7 bases. The CDR3 extends over 16 amino acids. The ends lost 5 bases at V and 6 bases at J; junction bases unmatched: 12. As DNA, the CDR3 is TGTGCCAGCAGTCTTGACAGGGTGTTGTTTGCCGGGGAGCTGTTTTTT. Translation gives CASSLDRVLFAGELFF.

This clonotype was seen at least ten times. The rearrangement uses TRBV27 and TRBJ2-7; D is unclear. This CDR3 has 15 amino acids. Trimming left V 2 bases short and J 2 bases short, with 13 bases between. Germline V lookup: CDR1 MNHEY, CDR2 SMNVEV (reference sequence). DNA of the CDR3: TGTGCCAGCAGTTTACTTGGTAAGGGTCCCTACGAGCAGTACTTC. Encoded protein: CASSLLGKGPYEQYF.

This clonotype showed up just a few times. This chain uses TRBV4-1 with TRBJ2-7; D is ambiguous. Germline loops: CDR1 MGHRA, CDR2 YSYEKL. This CDR3 is 14 amino acids long. The V and J ends lost 0 bases and 2 bases respectively, with 8 bases between them. Written as DNA, the CDR3 is TGCGCCAGCAGCCAAGAGCCCGAGACCTACGAGCAGTACTTC. As protein: CASSQEPETYEQYF.

This clonotype was counted many times. The V gene is TRBV20-1, the J gene TRBJ2-7, with D possibly matching TRBD2 (6 bases). Trimming cost V 6 bases and J 2 bases, with 17 bases left between them. Germline CDR1 DFQATT, CDR2 SNEGSKA (reference sequence). There are 14 residues in the CDR3. CDR3 coding DNA: TGCAGTGCCATAGAGCTGGGGGGTCCCTACGAGCAGTACTTC. Translation: CSAIELGGPYEQYF.

This clonotype was picked up many times. The chain combines TRBV27 with TRBJ2-7; 8 nucleotides line up with TRBD1. Germline loops: CDR1 MNHEY, CDR2 SMNVEV (reference sequence). The CDR3 has 16 amino acids. Trimming removed 3 bases from V and 3 bases from J; junction bases left unmatched: 10. The CDR3 nucleotides read TGTGCCAGCAGTTTGGTGATAGGACAGGGATACTACGAGCAGTACTTC. Translation: CASSLVIGQGYYEQYF.

This clonotype was counted a few times. The chain links TRBV7-7 to TRBJ2-5; D not certain. Trimming stripped 5 bases from V and 5 bases from J, with 15 bases between. Germline V gene lookup returns CDR1 SSHAT and CDR2 FNYEAQ (reference sequence). The CDR3 consists of 14 residues. Written as DNA, the CDR3 is TGTGCCAGCAGCCCCTCGACCCATTGGGAGACCCAGTACTTC. Translated: CASSPSTHWETQYF.

In its sample, this clonotype was seen many times. This chain links TRBV12-3 or TRBV12-4 with TRBJ2-2; no clear D. The CDR3 has 15 amino acids. Trimming shortened V by 7 bases and J by 5 bases, and 17 bases separated the two germline ends. The CDR3 loop reads CASTYGNTVTGELFF. CDR3 sequence (DNA): TGTGCCAGCACCTACGGCAATACAGTGACCGGGGAGCTGTTTTTT.

This rearrangement joins TRBV7-2 to TRBJ2-3; D remains unclear. The V and J ends lost 5 bases and 5 bases respectively, with 8 bases between them. Germline assignment: CDR1 SGHTA and CDR2 FQGNSA. This CDR3 has 12 residues. The CDR3 DNA sequence: TGTGCCAGCAGCCCCCTACGAGATACGCAGTATTTT. Translation gives CASSPLRDTQYF.

This clonotype was recorded many times. This chain joins TRBV2 and TRBJ2-7; D unresolved. Trimming pared 11 bases from V and 2 bases from J, leaving 10 bases between. CDR1 is SNHLY and CDR2 is FYNNEI in the germline V gene. CDR3 size: 11 residues. The CDR3 reads CAWAGTYEQYF. The DNA of the CDR3 is TGTGCCTGGGCAGGAACCTACGAGCAGTACTTC.

This clonotype was picked up many times. This chain uses TRBV6-5 with TRBJ2-1, with D perhaps being TRBD1 or TRBD2 (5 bases each). Germline-derived CDR1 and CDR2 are MNHEY and SVGAGI. The CDR3 spans 15 residues. Deletions cut 7 bases from V and 3 bases from J, with 16 bases between. The CDR3 DNA reads as TGTGCCAGCAAAGCCGGGACGGCATTCTACAATGAGCAGTTCTTC. Translated: CASKAGTAFYNEQFF.

Many counts were recorded for this clonotype. The rearrangement joins TRBV7-9 to TRBJ1-2; weak D call: TRBD1 (6 bases). V was trimmed by 5 bases and J by 5 bases, leaving 18 bases between them. The CDR3 length is 15 residues. Looked up from germline, CDR1 is SEHNR and CDR2 is FQNEAQ (reference sequence). The CDR3 coding sequence is TGTGCCAGCAGCCCAGGTGGGGGGCGCCTGTATGGCTACACCTTC. Its translation: CASSPGGGRLYGYTF.

The chain carries TRBV20-1 and TRBJ1-2, with D possibly being TRBD1 (5 bases). CDR1 is DFQATT and CDR2 is SNEGSKA in the germline V gene (reference sequence). Trimming pared 3 bases from V and 6 bases from J, leaving 11 bases between. This CDR3 is 12 amino acids long. Here the CDR3 DNA reads TGCAGTGCTAGTGCAGGGTTGAATGGCTACACCTTC. This encodes CSASAGLNGYTF.

In this sample, this clonotype turned up many times. V is TRBV3-1 and J is TRBJ2-5, with TRBD1 identical over 7 bases. The CDR3 totals 13 residues. The J segment lost 1 base and the V segment lost 4 bases, leaving 0 bases of the junction unmatched. Germline values: CDR1 LGHDT, CDR2 YNNKEL (reference sequence). Written as DNA, the CDR3 is TGTGCCAGCAGCCGGGACAGCCAAGAGACCCAGTACTTC. Translated, it gives CASSRDSQETQYF.

This clonotype has a handful of counts. This rearrangement joins TRBV7-9 to TRBJ1-5, with D unclear. Trimming removed 1 base at V and 5 bases at J, with 6 bases between. CDR1 is SEHNR and CDR2 is FQNEAQ in the germline V gene (reference sequence). The CDR3 is 13 amino acids. The CDR3 nucleotides are TGTGCCAGCAGCTTAGTCCGGGATCAGCCCCAGCATTTT. Translation: CASSLVRDQPQHF.

This clonotype was seen at least ten times. The J gene is TRBJ2-1, the V gene TRBV5-1; 9 positions match TRBD2. This CDR3 is built from 16 residues. Germline trimming cut 4 bases from V and 3 bases from J; bases unmatched to any gene: 8. Germline loops: CDR1 SGHRS, CDR2 YFSETQ. The CDR3 DNA reads as TGCGCCAGCAGCCGTTTAGCGGGAGTAAGCTACAATGAGCAGTTCTTC. Protein: CASSRLAGVSYNEQFF.

This clonotype was counted at least ten times. V gene TRBV15 combines with J gene TRBJ1-4; unclear D gene. Trimming took off 4 bases at V and 6 bases at J, with 12 bases between the two ends. The length of the CDR3 is 14 residues. Germline V gene sequence: CDR1 LNHNV, CDR2 YYDKDF (reference sequence). CDR3 in amino acids: CATSKAADDEKLFF. The CDR3, as DNA: TGTGCCACCAGCAAGGCGGCAGATGATGAAAAACTGTTTTTT.

This clonotype has just a few counts. The chain couples TRBV27 to TRBJ2-1; tentatively, D is TRBD1 (5 bases). The germline gives CDR1 MNHEY, CDR2 SMNVEV (reference sequence). V was shortened by 4 bases and J by 4 bases, with 11 bases between the two germline ends. CDR3 length: 14 residues. The CDR3 bases are TGTGCCAGCAGTTCACGACAGTCTTACAATGAGCAGTTCTTC. This sequence encodes CASSSRQSYNEQFF.

In its sample, this clonotype was seen many times. This sequence joins TRBV27 and TRBJ1-5, with D uncertain. CDR1 is MNHEY, CDR2 SMNVEV, per germline (reference sequence). V was clipped by 6 bases and J by 3 bases, with 6 bases between them. The CDR3 is 12 amino acids. The CDR3 is CASSPLNQPQHF. CDR3 nucleotide sequence: TGTGCCAGCAGCCCTCTCAATCAGCCCCAGCATTTT.

The genes are TRBV20-1 and TRBJ1-1, with no clear D. Germline-derived CDR1 and CDR2 are DFQATT and SNEGSKA (reference sequence). With 3 bases removed from V and 6 bases from J, the gap between germline ends came to 14 bases. CDR3 length equals 13 residues. As DNA, the CDR3 is TGCAGTGCTAGTGGCCCGACGGCCTCTGAAGCTTTCTTT. Amino acids: CSASGPTASEAFF.

V usage is TRBV7-9 and J usage is TRBJ2-3, with D unresolved. Per the germline V gene, CDR1 is SEHNR and CDR2 is FQNEAQ (reference sequence). This CDR3 spans 15 amino acids. The ends were cut back, 3 bases at V and 4 bases at J, with 14 bases in the middle. The CDR3: CASSFVGEQADTQYF. In DNA form, the CDR3 reads TGTGCCAGCAGCTTTGTGGGTGAGCAGGCAGATACGCAGTATTTT.

A few counts support this clonotype. The chain recombines TRBV7-9 with TRBJ1-2, with 7 positions matching TRBD1. Germline lookup yields CDR1 SEHNR and CDR2 FQNEAQ (reference sequence). Trimming cost V 5 bases and J 5 bases; bases outside gene matches: 8. The CDR3 spans 14 residues. This chain's CDR3 is CASSQTGVGYGYTF. CDR3 DNA: TGTGCCAGCAGCCAAACAGGGGTTGGATATGGCTACACCTTC.

This clonotype has ten or more counts. CDR3 DNA sequence: TGTGCCAGCAGTGAAGGACAGTACACCGGGGAGCTGTTTTTT. It encodes CASSEGQYTGELFF. The chain links TRBV2 to TRBJ2-2, with D maybe TRBD1 (5 bases). V lost 1 base and J lost 3, with 6 bases in between. CDR1 and CDR2 (germline): SNHLY, FYNNEI. The CDR3 runs to 14 residues.

This clonotype showed up just a few times. The chain carries TRBV12-3 or TRBV12-4 and TRBJ1-5, with a possible D match to TRBD1 (5 bases). With 3 bases removed from V and 6 bases from J, the gap between germline ends came to 15 bases. This CDR3 comprises 15 residues. The CDR3 nucleotides are TGTGCCAGCAGTTTCTCTGCTGGGGCAAGTCAGCCCCAGCATTTT. It yields the protein CASSFSAGASQPQHF.

This clonotype showed up just a few times. This rearrangement joins TRBV19 to TRBJ2-1; D tentatively fits TRBD1 or TRBD2 (5 bases each). CDR1 and CDR2 from the germline V gene are LNHDA and SQIVND (reference sequence). The CDR3 loop spans 17 amino acids. The V end lost 3 bases, the J end lost 6 bases, and 21 bases lay between the germline ends. CDR3 sequence reads: CASSIYFVGGTLNEQFF. The CDR3 DNA sequence: TGTGCCAGTAGTATTTATTTTGTTGGTGGGACCCTCAATGAGCAGTTCTTC.

This rearrangement joins TRBV29-1 to TRBJ1-1; TRBD1 is a possible D gene (5 bases). The germline V gene has CDR1 SQVTM and CDR2 ANQGSEA. This CDR3 has 16 amino acids. Trimming cost V 5 bases and J 4 bases, with 23 bases left between them. As DNA, the CDR3 is TGCAGCGTTCCGAAACAAGGATGGGGACTCCTCACTGAAGCTTTCTTT. This sequence encodes CSVPKQGWGLLTEAFF.

The table lists this clonotype with many counts. The V and J genes are TRBV20-1 and TRBJ1-5; D is unresolved. Germline values: CDR1 DFQATT, CDR2 SNEGSKA (reference sequence). This CDR3 region has 13 residues. V gave up 2 bases and J gave up 0 bases, with 5 bases separating them. This CDR3 is CSARWGSNQPQHF. The CDR3 nucleotides are TGCAGTGCTAGATGGGGTAGCAATCAGCCCCAGCATTTT.

This clonotype came up a few times. V and J are TRBV28 and TRBJ2-5, with 14 bases fitting TRBD2. V gave up 3 bases and J gave up 4 bases; unmatched junction bases: 1. The CDR3 sequence is 15 residues long. Germline assignment: CDR1 MDHEN and CDR2 SYDVKM. CDR3 residues: CASSFGLAGGETQYF. CDR3 DNA: TGTGCCAGCAGTTTTGGACTAGCGGGGGGAGAGACCCAGTACTTC.